A selection of T cell receptor beta chains follows, all from one sample in a study of blood T cell repertoires in COVID-19. TCRdb's table, derived via immunoSEQ multiplex PCR, lists solely in-frame clones and lacks some. In the table there are some 150,000 clones, about 87% of which are singletons. What was sequenced was peripheral blood. The receptors come from a woman aged 50 to 60 with active or convalescent COVID-19. Each CDR3 is given with its conserved first and last residue. Size is omitted from some rows. Given values are once, few, many or a class for expanded clones.

j_gene: TRBJ1-1; abundance: -; v_gene: TRBV7-9; CDR3aa: CASSLLNSNTEAFF
j_gene: TRBJ1-4; abundance: -; v_gene: TRBV27; CDR3aa: CASSLVYRNEKLFF
j_gene: TRBJ2-5; abundance: -; v_gene: TRBV2; CDR3aa: CASSDRQDLLETQYF
j_gene: TRBJ1-1; abundance: -; v_gene: TRBV5-1; CDR3aa: CASRLYGSGAEAFF
j_gene: TRBJ2-1; abundance: -; v_gene: TRBV18; CDR3aa: CASSHGTSGGRYNEQFF
j_gene: TRBJ2-1; abundance: -; v_gene: TRBV4-1; CDR3aa: CASSQSPGTSGIEQFF
j_gene: TRBJ2-7; abundance: -; v_gene: TRBV6-2/TRBV6-3; CDR3aa: CASSMQGYEQYF
j_gene: TRBJ1-1; abundance: -; v_gene: TRBV3-1/TRBV3-2; CDR3aa: CASSEPGTGVPEAFF
j_gene: TRBJ2-7; abundance: -; v_gene: TRBV5-1; CDR3aa: CASSSWGLLNYEQYF
j_gene: TRBJ1-6; abundance: -; v_gene: TRBV5-1; CDR3aa: CASSLDRAPDNSPLHF
j_gene: TRBJ2-3; abundance: -; v_gene: TRBV4-1; CDR3aa: CASSQDSRLAHHTQYF
j_gene: TRBJ2-3; abundance: once; v_gene: TRBV5-1; CDR3aa: CASRLAGGTDTQYF
j_gene: TRBJ2-2; abundance: -; v_gene: TRBV19; CDR3aa: CASSIGGFNTGELFF
j_gene: TRBJ1-1; abundance: few; v_gene: TRBV9; CDR3aa: CASSRTGDDTEAFF
j_gene: TRBJ2-1; abundance: -; v_gene: TRBV5-4; CDR3aa: CASSLATGTVNNEQFF
j_gene: TRBJ1-3; abundance: -; v_gene: TRBV6-6; CDR3aa: CASSLNQQGRTDTIYF
j_gene: TRBJ2-7; abundance: once; v_gene: TRBV11-2; CDR3aa: CASRETSGRNEQYF